What follows is one TCR beta chain and its context. Its recognized antigen is unknown. Per-nucleotide qualities are absent, and no much larger clonotype sits a single base away. To be included, a participant needed at least one PBMC sample from before ART initiation plus at least two post-ART samples. All participants with HIV were treated in the United States of America. Before DNA extraction, cryopreserved samples containing about 0.9-11 million PBMC were thawed and washed. At the time of the earliest PBMC sample, participants with HIV were aged between roughly 20 and 55 years. PBMC samples from each participant spanned 1-4 timepoints before ART initiation and 2-8 timepoints after ART initiation, with a median of 7 samples. Serial HIV viral load, CD4+ T-cell count, ART history and demographic data were obtained for every participant. Using a Qiagen kit on a QIAcube, genomic DNA was extracted from unsorted PBMC, with samples processed in batches of 12.

This specimen belongs to a study of long-term antiretroviral therapy in people with HIV (dated by TCRdb to between 2021 and 2022). Describing the broader study: The earliest samples were collected approximately a decade before the 2015 WHO recommendation for immediate ART, a period when ART was typically delayed until CD4 counts fell. This retrospective serial study examined whether starting ART and sustained HIV suppression were associated with changes in the composition and diversity of the TRB repertoire in peripheral blood. Test extractions of a monoclonal T-cell line alongside under 35 polyclonal samples showed no cross-contamination during QIAcube processing. A total of 192 cryopreserved PBMC samples were contributed to the cohort by 30 adults with confirmed HIV infection, with samples collected serially over a mean of 6 years (range 1-12). Of the roughly 30 participants with HIV, 10 to 11 were female. General findings and caveats noted by the study authors: Because PBMC availability was limited, only the TCR beta chain was sequenced, with no alpha chain pairing. HIV repertoires had narrower CDR3 length ranges than controls, and the network structure suggested an antigen-experienced repertoire that shifted only slightly toward naive after ART. Expanded TRB clones identified before ART initiation dominated the repertoire across all time points, though the dominance fluctuated and decreased in many PLHIV after ART. Unsorted PBMC were profiled instead of sorted CD4+ and CD8+ T cells because pre-ART samples had limited cell numbers. Samples dated from the mid-2000s to the late 2010s, and the ART regimens used may be less effective than current ones. Starting ART was linked to a significant rise in TRB diversity, yet even after long-term ART the diversity remained significantly lower than in transplant donor controls. Inferences about post-ART repertoire changes were limited because no data were available on ART adherence, viral resistance or therapy changes.

The immunoSEQ hsTCRB v3.0 assay was used at survey level resolution for TRB variable region sequencing. TRB sequencing targeted a depth of about 35,000-50,000 T-cell genomes per sample. TRB libraries were pooled and sequenced on an Illumina MiSeq using a v3 150-cycle kit. Per the authors' processing: Analysis of repertoires was carried out in R inside a reproducible Nextflow workflow spanning QC, data transformation and analysis. Custom analyses were implemented in LymphoSeq2, an R package for AIRR-Seq data exploration. After excluding a few samples that yielded fewer than 5000 total TRB sequences, 188 HIV repertoires remained for analysis. Among the 180 to 200 HIV repertoires that were kept, around 59 were collected before ART initiation and more than 120 were collected after ART initiation. Each repertoire was downsampled to 5000 TRB nucleotide sequences, and summary statistics were averaged across 100 downsampling iterations. TRB sequences were retained for analysis only if CDR3 regions of at least seven amino acids were present. Diversity was measured with a Shannon entropy-derived clonality score and the Gini coefficient. In repertoire networks, the top 5000 CDR3 amino acid sequences were linked whenever an edit distance of one separated two sequences. For TRB CDR3 amino acid sequences, GLIPH2 was used to predict antigen specificity groups and MHC restriction. CDR3 amino acid sequences were matched against VDJdb and McPAS-TCR to flag known CMV, EBV, HIV or tissue antigen associations. Pre-ART, post-ART and control groups were compared with Wilcoxon signed-rank tests and Holm-Bonferroni correction. The table comes from immuneACCESS by way of TCRdb, which keeps in-frame sequences with V and J called. Part of the clones is missing from these tables; in studies checked, under half for an unresolved V gene and the rest for unknown reasons. The D gene and trimming were derived from the DNA, and the V and J assignments and clone size from that table. This sample holds 6,700 or so clones; about 74% were observed only once. About 7.5% of the sample comes from the top ten.

Trimming removed 4 bases from V and 8 bases from J; the gene matches leave 5 bases unexplained. The CDR3 covers 13 residues, taking in both the cysteine and the phenylalanine. Only the CDR3 portion is preserved as DNA: 39 bases, with reading frame beginning at the first base. From the germline V gene, CDR1 is SGHTA and CDR2 is FQGTGA. The chain is made from TRBV7-3 and TRBJ2-1, with 7 junctional bases fitting TRBD1. The input for sequencing was unsorted PBMCs, taken 0.1 years before starting antiretroviral therapy. This sequence originates from a man younger than 35 with HIV. The CDR3 reads CASSYGTDHEQFF. The base sequence is TGTGCCAGCAGCTACGGGACAGACCATGAGCAGTTCTTC. The full variable domain, with segments outside the CDR3 supplied by the reference TRBV7-3 and TRBJ2-1 proteins, appears as GAGVSQTPSNKVTEKGKYVELRCDPISGHTALYWYRQSLGQGPEFLIYFQGTGAADDSGLPNDRFFAVRPEGSVSTLKIQRTERGDSAVYLCASSYGTDHEQFFGPGTRLTVL.